There are a few counts of the clone carrying this T cell receptor (beta chain). This sample was taken from a study of early T cells in non-severe SARS-CoV-2 infection. Study information: Whole-blood bulk RNA, unsorted, was sequenced, and chains were unpaired.

MiXCR, run by TCRdb on the 5' RACE reads, gives a single entry per CDR3 protein. This table holds about 64,000 distinct CDR3 sequences, 20% found once. The CDR3 is made up of 14 amino acids. Trimming removed 6 bases from V and 3 bases from J; junction bases left unmatched: 7. Germline CDR1 MNHEY, CDR2 SMNVEV (reference sequence). V and J are TRBV27 and TRBJ2-7; TRBD2 matches 8 bases. This specimen was whole blood, taken at baseline. The receptor was isolated from an adult who was a healthcare worker with PCR-confirmed SARS-CoV-2 infection or an uninfected control (not recorded which). The CDR3 protein is CASSAGTRHYEQYF. The CDR3 region has the DNA TGTGCCAGCAGCGCCGGGACTAGACACTACGAGCAGTACTTC.